This TCR beta chain came from a study of identical twins (TCRdb year 2016). Concerning the study at large: To test whether fetal clonotypes persist, this study deep-sequenced TCR alpha and beta repertoires from monozygotic twins, from unrelated adults of various ages, and from cord blood. To rule out contamination, replicate twin experiments were performed at different times with different library preparation protocols.

To prepare the library, 5' RACE was applied. The instrument given in TCRdb is Illumina HiSeq 2000. A universal primer binding site was added through template switching, and the final cDNA carried a unique molecular identifier so that TCR cDNA molecules could be counted accurately. Specific primers in the conserved constant-segment region were used to synthesize first-strand cDNA for the TCR alpha and beta chains. To control for contamination, every cDNA library carried two barcodes: a SMART-Mk sample barcode plus Illumina barcodes. TruSeq adapter sequences and Illumina sample barcodes were added in two successive PCR steps. Sequencing of the TCR alpha and beta cDNA libraries was done on the Illumina HiSeq platform using custom primers. The original methods were these. Raw reads were processed with MiGEC to extract unique molecular identifiers, and MiXCR was used to determine CDR3 positions. Recombination models were inferred per individual with the repgenHMM and IGoR tools using an EM algorithm. Shared clonotype analysis was performed with the tcR package in R, normalizing sharing by the product of cloneset sizes. To study raw recombination without the effects of thymic and clonal selection, out-of-frame nonproductive sequences were analyzed. TCRdb ran its own pipeline on the public reads, namely fastp trimming at Q25 and MiXCR clone calling, and kept in-frame beta chains. One record per CDR3 amino acid sequence lists the most common genes and DNA. These V and J calls are TCRdb output, not the study's own analysis. Recorded for this sample are 400,000 to 600,000 distinct CDR3 sequences; about 20% of them occurred a single time. The ten largest clones take up roughly 0.5% of the sample.

Only healthy Caucasian donors were included. Three pairs of female monozygotic twins, all aged roughly 18 to 29 years, made up the twin cohort. Positive isolation kits from Invitrogen were used to isolate CD4+ and CD8+ T cell populations. V is reduced by 5 bases and J by 7 bases, leaving a spacing of 5 bases between them. Including cysteine and phenylalanine, the CDR3 has 10 amino acids. The only DNA kept is the CDR3, 30 bases in frame from the first base. Reading the germline V gene gives CDR1 SQVTM and CDR2 ANQGSEA. Points on this clonotype: Its antigen is currently not known. No base quality values were provided; no much bigger clone lies one nucleotide off.

Study-wide findings and limitations: The excess sharing between twins in beta out-of-frame sequences was weaker because fewer shared sequences reduced the signal-to-noise ratio. Because the same donors could not be followed over many years, conclusions were based on cross-sectional statistical analysis. Recombination models systematically underestimated out-of-frame TCR alpha sharing in monozygotic twins but agreed with sharing between unrelated individuals. Out-of-frame TCR alpha sequences shared between twins showed an excess of low generation-probability sequences compared with coincidental sharing between unrelated individuals. Zero-insertion analyses could be partly confounded by invariant T cells such as MAIT and iNKT, although diverse VJ usage argued against such confounding for most clonotypes. Abundant cord blood beta clonotypes had fewer insertions, young adult naive repertoires showed a similar but weaker trend, and memory repertoires showed no such trend.

A further study also used this sample, focusing on yellow fever vaccine responses in identical twins. The other study reports the following: The T cell response to vaccination in identical twins was reported by the authors to appear partly convergent and partly personalized. In identical twins, the study followed T cell clones that responded to the vaccine with precision.

The sample comprised CD4+ T cells sorted from blood. The chain links TRBV29-1 with TRBJ2-2, with no D gene named confidently. The sequence was obtained from a woman aged 18-29 years in good health. The DNA sequence is TGCAGCGTTTATAACGGGGAGCTGTTTTTT. Its amino acids are CSVYNGELFF.